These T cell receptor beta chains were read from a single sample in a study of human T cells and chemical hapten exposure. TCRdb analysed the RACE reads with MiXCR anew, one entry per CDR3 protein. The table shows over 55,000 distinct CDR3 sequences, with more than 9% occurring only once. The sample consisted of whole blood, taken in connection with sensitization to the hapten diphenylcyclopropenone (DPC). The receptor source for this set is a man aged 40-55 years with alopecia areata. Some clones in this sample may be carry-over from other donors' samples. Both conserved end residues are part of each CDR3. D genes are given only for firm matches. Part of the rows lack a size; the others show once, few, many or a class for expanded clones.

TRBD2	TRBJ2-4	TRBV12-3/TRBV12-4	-	CASSFGGGGNIQYF	TGTGCCAGCAGTTTTGGGGGGGGTGGAAACATTCAGTACTTC
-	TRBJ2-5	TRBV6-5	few	CASSSGDASTQYF	TGTGCCAGCAGTTCGGGGGACGCCAGCACCCAGTACTTC
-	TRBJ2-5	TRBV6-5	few	CASSNGLTQYF	TGTGCCAGCAGTAACGGGCTGACCCAGTACTTC
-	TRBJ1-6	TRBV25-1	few	CASSEYGQGNSPLHF	TGTGCCAGCAGTGAATATGGCCAGGGCAATTCACCCCTCCACTTT
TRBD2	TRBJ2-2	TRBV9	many	CASSVLLSGITTGELFF	TGTGCCAGCAGCGTTCTGTTGAGCGGGATAACGACCGGGGAGCTGTTTTTT
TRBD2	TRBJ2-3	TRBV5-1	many	CASSFRGSGSGDTQYF	TGCGCCAGCAGCTTCCGAGGGAGCGGGAGTGGAGATACGCAGTATTTT
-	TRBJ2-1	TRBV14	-	CASSQFSGLTEQFF	TGTGCCAGCAGCCAATTTTCAGGGTTAACTGAGCAGTTCTTC
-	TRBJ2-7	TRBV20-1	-	CSASPGQNLQEYF	TGCAGTGCCTCCCCCGGACAGAACCTTCAAGAGTACTTC
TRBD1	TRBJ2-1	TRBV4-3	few	CASSQGGQETHEQFF	TGCGCCAGCAGCCAAGGGGGACAGGAAACCCATGAGCAGTTCTTC
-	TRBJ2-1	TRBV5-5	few	CASSPLDRTYNEQFF	TGTGCCAGCAGCCCATTGGACAGAACCTACAATGAGCAGTTCTTC
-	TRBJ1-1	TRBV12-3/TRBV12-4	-	CASTPLLGAGTEAFF	TGTGCCAGCACCCCTCTCCTTGGGGCAGGGACTGAAGCTTTCTTT
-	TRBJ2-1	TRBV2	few	CASSVVLASYNEQFF	TGTGCCAGCAGTGTCGTACTAGCCTCCTACAATGAGCAGTTCTTC
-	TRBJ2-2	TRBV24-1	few	CATSGPSSGELFF	TGTGCCACCAGTGGCCCGTCGTCCGGGGAGCTGTTTTTT
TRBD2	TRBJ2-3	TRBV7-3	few	CASSLGLAESTDTQYF	TGTGCCAGCAGCTTGGGACTAGCGGAAAGCACAGATACGCAGTATTTT
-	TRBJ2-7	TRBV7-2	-	CASSLGGGGTYEQYF	TGTGCCAGCAGCTTAGGAGGAGGTGGAACCTACGAGCAGTACTTC
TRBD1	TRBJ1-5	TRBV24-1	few	CATSGTGNQPQHF	TGTGCCACCAGCGGGACAGGCAATCAGCCCCAGCATTTT
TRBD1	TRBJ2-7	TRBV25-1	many	CASSVSGTGLYEQYF	TGTGCCAGCAGCGTGTCCGGGACAGGGTTGTACGAGCAGTACTTC
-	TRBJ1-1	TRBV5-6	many	CASSPEAENTEAFF	TGTGCCAGCAGCCCGGAGGCAGAGAACACTGAAGCTTTCTTT
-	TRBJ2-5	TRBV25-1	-	CASEEETQYF	TGTGCCAGCGAGGAAGAGACCCAGTACTTC
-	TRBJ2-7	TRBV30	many	CAWSVIWMTETSYEQYF	TGTGCCTGGAGTGTAATCTGGATGACAGAAACTTCCTACGAGCAGTACTTC
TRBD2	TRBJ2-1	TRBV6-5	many	CASSRLAGGANEQFF	TGTGCCAGCAGCCGACTAGCGGGAGGGGCCAATGAGCAGTTCTTC
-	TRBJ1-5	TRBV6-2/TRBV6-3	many	CASRDGANQPQHF	TGTGCCAGCAGAGATGGGGCTAATCAGCCCCAGCATTTT
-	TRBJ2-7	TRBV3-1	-	CASSQDGGGSYEQYF	TGTGCCAGCAGCCAAGATGGGGGAGGTTCCTACGAGCAGTACTTC
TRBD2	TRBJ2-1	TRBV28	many	CASSKGLAVNEQFF	TGTGCCAGCAGTAAGGGACTAGCGGTCAATGAGCAGTTCTTC
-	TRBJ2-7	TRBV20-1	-	CSARLSDSPYEQYF	TGCAGTGCTAGACTTAGCGACTCGCCCTACGAGCAGTACTTC
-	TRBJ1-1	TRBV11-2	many	CASSLEGGGLLNTEAFF	TGTGCCAGCAGCTTAGAAGGGGGGGGCCTTCTGAACACTGAAGCTTTCTTT
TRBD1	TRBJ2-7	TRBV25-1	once	CASSAKPDRATYEQYF	TGTGCCAGCAGTGCCAAGCCCGACAGGGCTACCTACGAGCAGTACTTC
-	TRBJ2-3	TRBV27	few	CASSLQYRDTQYF	TGTGCCAGCAGTTTACAGTATAGAGATACGCAGTATTTT
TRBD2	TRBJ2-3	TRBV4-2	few	CASSQVVGGTADTQYF	TGTGCCAGCAGCCAAGTTGTGGGAGGGACCGCAGATACGCAGTATTTT
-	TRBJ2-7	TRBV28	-	CASASPPEQYF	TGTGCCAGCGCTTCGCCACCCGAGCAGTACTTC
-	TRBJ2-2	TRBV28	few	CASTQGRSNTGELFF	TGTGCCAGCACCCAGGGGCGGTCGAACACCGGGGAGCTGTTTTTT
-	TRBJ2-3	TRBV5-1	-	CASSLRGMGTDTQYF	TGCGCCAGCAGCTTAAGGGGGATGGGCACAGATACGCAGTATTTT
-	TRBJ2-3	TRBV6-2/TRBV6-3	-	CASSYSWTTTDTQYF	TGTGCCAGCAGTTACTCGTGGACTACCACAGATACGCAGTATTTT
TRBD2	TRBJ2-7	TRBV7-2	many	CASSLNGLAGGEQYF	TGTGCCAGCAGCCTAAATGGACTAGCGGGAGGTGAACAGTACTTC
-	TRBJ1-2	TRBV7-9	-	CVSSLGGKNYGYTF	TGTGTCAGCAGCTTAGGCGGCAAGAACTATGGCTACACCTTC
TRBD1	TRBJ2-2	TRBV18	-	CASSPRGTANTGELFF	TGTGCCAGCTCACCACGTGGGACAGCGAACACCGGGGAGCTGTTTTTT
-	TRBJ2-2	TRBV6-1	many	CASSDGPNTGELFF	TGTGCCAGCAGTGATGGTCCGAACACCGGGGAGCTGTTTTTT
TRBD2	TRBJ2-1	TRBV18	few	CASSPTSGPYNEQFF	TGTGCCAGCTCACCCACTAGCGGACCCTACAATGAGCAGTTCTTC
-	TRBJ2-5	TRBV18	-	CASSTTEYQETQYF	TGTGCCAGCTCTACCACGGAGTACCAAGAGACCCAGTACTTC
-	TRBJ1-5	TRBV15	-	CATSRDRDYQPQHF	TGTGCCACCAGCAGAGATCGGGATTATCAGCCCCAGCATTTT
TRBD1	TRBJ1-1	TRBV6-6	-	CASSPRQGKDTEAFF	TGTGCCAGCAGTCCCCGACAGGGGAAGGACACTGAAGCTTTCTTT
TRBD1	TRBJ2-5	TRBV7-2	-	CASSPGQGGTQYF	TGTGCCAGCAGCCCCGGACAGGGGGGGACCCAGTACTTC
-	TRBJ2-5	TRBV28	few	CASSPAGTGGTQYF	TGTGCCAGCAGTCCAGCCGGGACGGGTGGGACCCAGTACTTC
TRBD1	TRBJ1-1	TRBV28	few	CASSPGQGTEAFF	TGTGCCAGCAGCCCTGGACAGGGAACTGAAGCTTTCTTT